This T cell receptor (beta chain) was captured in a study of OX40 agonist ivuxolimab in advanced cancers. To note about this clone: Its antigen is unidentified.

Peripheral blood came from all dose cohorts at three timepoints. Findings and caveats of the study: Normalized T-cell clonal expansion was also low in some nonresponders.

Germline V CDR1 and CDR2: LGHNT, FRNRAP. V lost 1 base, J lost 2 bases, and 2 bases stayed unmatched. CDR3 length: 15 residues. Method: immunoSEQ multiplex PCR; TCRdb's copy keeps in-frame clones and lacks some. The repertoire holds about 36,000 clones, with about 81% as singletons. The origin of this receptor is an adult with an advanced solid tumor such as melanoma, head and neck, liver or kidney cancer. The chain links TRBV12-5 to TRBJ2-3; 8 positions match TRBD1. Sequences were derived from CD4+ or CD8+ T cells sorted from blood, sampled in a trial of the OX40 agonist ivuxolimab. The CDR3 nucleotides are TGTGCTAGTGGTTTGGGGACAGGGTACACAGATACGCAGTATTTT. Amino acids: CASGLGTGYTDTQYF.